Many counts were recorded for the clone carrying this T cell receptor beta chain. Its antigen is unknown. The sample originates from a study of T-cell memory formation after mild COVID-19. The ends were cut back, 1 base at V and 0 bases at J, with 12 bases in the middle. The CDR3 has 16 amino acids. Germline-derived CDR1 and CDR2 are LGHNA and YSLEER. Study-level findings and limits: Researchers found some responding clones in pre-infection memory, a sign that cross-reactive memory joined.

The authors produced TCR alpha and TCR beta cDNA libraries with sample barcodes and UMIs by 5'RACE using constant-segment primers. One entry per CDR3 protein results from TCRdb running MiXCR on the 5' RACE reads. The sample yields roughly 14,000 distinct CDR3 sequences, about 21% seen once. This TCR was recovered from an adult woman who had mild COVID-19 (a few samples of this study predate the infection). Cell type and time point are not known. J is TRBJ1-2 and V is TRBV4-3; D is ambiguous. The sample taken for sequencing was PBMCs or a T cell subset sorted from them (not recorded which). CDR3 sequence (DNA): TGCGCCAGCAGCCAAGTCCCCGTCACAGCTAACTATGGCTACACCTTC. Protein: CASSQVPVTANYGYTF.